What follows is one TCR beta chain and its context. Its antigen is unknown. Libraries were prepared by immunoSEQ multiplex PCR; TCRdb keeps only in-frame clonotypes and omits some of them. The table has about 81,000 clones, approximately 90% seen once. This entry belongs to a study of graft-versus-host responses after intestinal transplantation. As for the study in general: Anti-thymocyte globulin induction was given to all recipients, followed by tacrolimus and steroids for around three years. Study observations and caveats: Graft-donor T cell macrochimerism coincided with high graft-versus-host to host-versus-graft clonal ratios in allografts. The recipient marrow held GvH clones, and some of them showed up first in ileum or blood. Early post-transplant HvG declines tracked with peak circulating GvH clone levels.

The clonotype comes from a human donor who was the organ donor for an intestinal transplant. The material sequenced was unstimulated CD4+ T cells sorted from spleen or lymph node cells, taken before transplant.

The CDR3 loop is CASSFLYEQYF. In DNA form, the CDR3 reads TGTGCCAGCAGCTTCCTCTACGAGCAGTACTTC. The chain has TRBV5-6 and TRBJ2-7, with unresolved D. The germline V gene encodes CDR1 SGHDT and CDR2 YYEEEE. This CDR3 spans 11 amino acids. The V and J ends lost 2 bases and 3 bases respectively, with 3 bases between them. Together with reference TRBV5-6 and TRBJ2-7, the CDR3 gives the full variable domain: DAGVTQSPTHLIKTRGQQVTLRCSPKSGHDTVSWYQQALGQGPQFIFQYYEEEERQRGNFPDRFSGHQFPNYSSELNVNALLLGDSALYLCASSFLYEQYFGPGTRLTVT.